These 20 T cell receptor beta chains originate from one sample sequenced in a study of T cells in Graves' hyperthyroidism and ophthalmopathy. There were TCR beta CDR3 regions amplified from RNA transcripts. The TCR CDR3 first-round RT-PCR relied on the HTBI primer set. TCRdb redid the calling of the multiplex PCR reads with MiXCR, one entry per CDR3 protein. The sample consists of 300,000 to 400,000 distinct CDR3 sequences, about 15% of them appearing once. Sequencing was performed on blood. Receptors originate from a young woman with Graves' hyperthyroidism.

This clonotype was observed at least ten times. The rearrangement links TRBV11-2 to TRBJ1-2; the match to TRBD1 covers 7 bases. The germline gives CDR1 SGHAT, CDR2 FQNNGV. V shed 5 bases and J 4 bases; nucleotides not matched to a gene: 10. The CDR3 runs 15 residues. The chain's CDR3 is CASSTQRGRGYGYTF. DNA of the CDR3: TGTGCCAGCAGCACTCAGAGGGGGCGCGGCTATGGCTACACCTTC.

This clonotype has a count of ten or more. The chain carries TRBV9 and TRBJ2-7; TRBD2 aligns across 10 bases. CDR3 length: 17 residues. Per germline, CDR1 SGDLS and CDR2 YYNGEE. J lost 6 bases, V lost 4 bases, and 16 bases had no gene match. The CDR3 sequence is CASSPGAGTSVRGEQYF. In nucleotides, the CDR3 is TGTGCCAGCAGCCCGGGGGCCGGGACTAGCGTCCGGGGCGAGCAGTACTTC.

Comment on this clonotype: A read error may be the cause here, since a much bigger clone is one base away. The chain employs TRBV28 and TRBJ2-4; the D gene could be TRBD1 or TRBD2 (5 bases each). The CDR3 covers 11 residues. V dropped 5 bases and J dropped 13 bases, with 12 bases sitting between them. The germline V gene has CDR1 MDHEN and CDR2 SYDVKM. CDR3 amino acids: CASSNRGRQYF. The DNA for the CDR3 is TGTGCCAGCAGTAACCGGGGCAGACAGTACTTC.

The gene calls are TRBV20-1 and TRBJ2-7, with D perhaps assigned TRBD1 or TRBD2 (5 bases each). Germline CDR1 and CDR2: DFQATT and SNEGSKA (reference sequence). This CDR3 has 17 amino acids. V was clipped by 5 bases and J by 0 bases, with 23 bases between them. The CDR3 sequence is CSAGGLLSYRSSYEQYF. CDR3 in DNA: TGCAGTGCTGGGGGTTTACTCTCGTATAGGAGCTCCTACGAGCAGTACTTC.

Many counts were recorded for this clonotype. This rearrangement joins TRBV6-1 to TRBJ2-1, with D possibly matching TRBD2 (5 bases). Per germline, CDR1 MNHNS and CDR2 SASEGT. The CDR3 covers 15 residues. V was pared by 6 bases and J by 13 bases, with 25 bases between. DNA for the CDR3: TGTGCCAGCAGGGACGGGGTTCTGGTGGTTCACCCCCAGTTCTTC. Translated, it gives CASRDGVLVVHPQFF.

The chain recombines TRBV19 with TRBJ2-1, with a weak D call TRBD2 (5 bases). CDR3 length: 14 residues. Looked up from germline, CDR1 is LNHDA and CDR2 is SQIVND (reference sequence). Trimming took 2 bases from V and 1 from J, leaving 6 bases between them. CDR3 nucleotide sequence: TGTGCCAGTAGTATACCGGGATCCTACAATGAGCAGTTCTTC. It is translated as CASSIPGSYNEQFF.

This clonotype occurred many times. The chain recombines TRBV12-3 or TRBV12-4 with TRBJ1-1; unclear D gene. The CDR3 covers 12 residues. V was trimmed by 5 bases and J by 8 bases, leaving 12 bases between them. The CDR3 region has the DNA TGTGCCAGCAGTCCCAGTCATGGGGAAGCTTTCTTT. This gives the protein CASSPSHGEAFF.

The J gene is TRBJ1-5, the V gene TRBV28; D might be TRBD1 (6 bases). Germline CDR1 and CDR2: MDHEN and SYDVKM. Trimming shortened V by 11 bases and J by 1 base, and 15 bases separated the two germline ends. The CDR3 contains 14 residues. CDR3 bases: TGTGCCGCCGTACAGGGTGGGAGCAATCAGCCCCAGCATTTT. This sequence encodes CAAVQGGSNQPQHF. The variable domain in full, with the rest retrieved from reference TRBV28 and TRBJ1-5, is DVKVTQSSRYLVKRTGEKVFLECVQDMDHENMFWYRQDPGLGLRLIYFSYDVKMKEKGDIPEGYSVSREKKERFSLILESASTNQTSMYLCAAVQGGSNQPQHFGDGTRLSIL.

This clonotype was seen repeatedly, ten times or more. The chain uses TRBV6-5 and TRBJ2-6; D unclear. The CDR3 totals 15 residues. CDR1 is MNHEY, CDR2 SVGAGI, per germline. Trimming stripped 0 bases from V and 0 bases from J, with 3 bases between. The CDR3 is CASSYSNSGANVLTF. CDR3 in DNA: TGTGCCAGCAGTTACTCGAACTCTGGGGCCAACGTCCTGACTTTC.

The chain carries TRBV24-1 and TRBJ2-1, with TRBD2 matching 7 bases. Germline lookup yields CDR1 KGHDR and CDR2 SFDVKD. Unmatched junction bases numbered 4, after V lost 9 bases and J lost 0 bases. This CDR3 has 14 residues. This CDR3 is CATARGSSYNEQFF. CDR3 in DNA: TGTGCCACCGCTCGCGGGAGCTCCTACAATGAGCAGTTCTTC.

This clonotype was counted a few times. The chain couples TRBV20-1 to TRBJ1-1, with 7 bases lining up with TRBD1. The CDR3 length is 14 residues. Trimming cost V 6 bases and J 2 bases; bases outside gene matches: 9. Looked up from germline, CDR1 is DFQATT and CDR2 is SNEGSKA (reference sequence). The CDR3: CSAEVRDSNTEAFF. CDR3 coding DNA: TGCAGTGCGGAAGTCCGGGACAGCAACACTGAAGCTTTCTTT.

This clonotype was seen repeatedly, ten times or more. The chain combines TRBV20-1 with TRBJ1-1, with a possible D match to TRBD1 (5 bases). The germline V gene has CDR1 DFQATT and CDR2 SNEGSKA (reference sequence). Trimming removed 4 bases from V and 6 bases from J, with 12 bases in between. The CDR3 covers 12 residues. Written as DNA, the CDR3 is TGCAGTGCTAATCAGCGGGGCGCTGAAGCTTTCTTT. Encoded protein: CSANQRGAEAFF.

V is TRBV19 and J is TRBJ2-5; 15 positions match TRBD2. Germline trimming cut 3 bases from V and 5 bases from J; bases unmatched to any gene: 10. This CDR3 comprises 18 residues. The germline V gene encodes CDR1 LNHDA and CDR2 SQIVND (reference sequence). The CDR3 bases are TGTGCCAGTAGTATTAACCTCGGACTAGCGGGAGGGCCCGAGACCCAGTACTTC. Translation gives CASSINLGLAGGPETQYF.

The V and J genes are TRBV20-1 and TRBJ2-2; D gene ambiguous. Germline V CDR1 and CDR2: DFQATT, SNEGSKA (reference sequence). Trimming removed 3 bases at V and 5 bases at J, with 10 bases between. The CDR3 runs to 13 residues. CDR3: CSASRSWTGELFF. The CDR3 DNA reads TGCAGTGCTAGCCGAAGCTGGACCGGGGAGCTGTTTTTT.

This clonotype was counted between two and nine times. This sequence joins TRBV5-6 and TRBJ1-4; D is uncertain. CDR1 and CDR2 from the germline V gene are SGHDT and YYEEEE. The CDR3 runs 14 residues. Trimming took off 7 bases at V and 8 bases at J, with 18 bases between the two ends. DNA of the CDR3: TGTGCCAGCGGCCCGCCGGGTCGGCGGGAAAAACTGTTTTTT. Protein: CASGPPGRREKLFF.

Many counts were recorded for this clonotype. This chain uses TRBV12-3 or TRBV12-4 with TRBJ2-1; TRBD2 agrees at 8 bases. Trimming removed 5 bases from V and 7 bases from J; junction bases left unmatched: 10. This CDR3 has 15 amino acids. The CDR3 protein is CASSPGTSRLNEQFF. CDR3 DNA sequence: TGTGCCAGCAGTCCCGGGACTAGTAGGTTGAATGAGCAGTTCTTC.

With regard to this clonotype: With a much larger clone just one base away, this may be a read error. The chain links TRBV20-1 to TRBJ2-5; D not resolved. Gene TRBJ2-1 matches the end of the DNA better, so the J call may be wrong. CDR3 length: 11 residues. In germline, CDR1 is DFQATT, CDR2 SNEGSKA (reference sequence). CDR3: CSASKEETQFF. DNA of the CDR3: TGCAGTGCTAGCAAGGAAGAGACCCAGTTCTTC.

To note about this clonotype: This sequence may be a read error, since a much larger clone differs from it by one base. This CDR3 is missing its conserved last phenylalanine or tryptophan, likely due to a read error. CDR3 bases: TGTGCCAGCAGTGAGGCTAGCGGGAGTCCCGGGGAGCTGTTTGTT. Protein: CASSEASGSPGELFV. V gene TRBV25-1 combines with J gene TRBJ2-2, with 10 bases fitting TRBD2. Germline lookup yields CDR1 MGHDK and CDR2 SYGVNS. V lost 3 bases to trimming and J lost 6 bases; unmatched junction nucleotides: 4. This CDR3 contains 15 residues.

The chain combines TRBV5-1 with TRBJ2-1; TRBD2 agrees at 7 bases. Per germline, CDR1 SGHRS and CDR2 YFSETQ. This CDR3 has 13 residues. The trim removed 0 bases at V and 10 bases at J, leaving 4 bases unmatched. The CDR3 spells CASSLGTSAEQFF. CDR3 DNA sequence: TGCGCCAGCAGCTTGGGCACTAGCGCAGAGCAGTTCTTC.

The genes are TRBV6-1 and TRBJ1-6, with TRBD1 matching over 8 bases. The CDR3 loop spans 15 amino acids. Germline lookup yields CDR1 MNHNS and CDR2 SASEGT. The V gene end was trimmed by 1 base and the J gene end by 9 bases; junction bases not matched to a gene: 5. CDR3 in DNA: TGTGCCAGCAGTGAAGGGGGACAGGCGATTTCACCCCTCCACTTT. Protein sequence: CASSEGGQAISPLHF.